This T cell receptor (beta chain) was sequenced in a study of T-cell memory formation after mild COVID-19. Findings and caveats of the study: Unconfirmed was the SARS-CoV-2 specificity of second-wave clones that peaked on day 37.

TCRdb redid the calling of the 5' RACE reads with MiXCR, one entry per CDR3 protein. The repertoire holds thousands of distinct CDR3 sequences, with approximately 16% as singletons. With regard to this clonotype: Antigen: not known.

This clonotype was sampled from an adult who had mild COVID-19 (a few samples of this study predate the infection). Cell type and time point are not known. Specimen: PBMCs or a T cell subset sorted from them (not recorded which).

CDR3 sequence (DNA): TGTGCCAGCAGGCCTTACGGGGGGGCAGGGAATGAGCAGTTCTTC. This encodes CASRPYGGAGNEQFF. The rearrangement uses TRBV12-3 or TRBV12-4 and TRBJ2-1, with 8 bases that match TRBD2. J lost 7 bases, V lost 6 bases, and 11 bases had no gene match. This CDR3 has 15 residues.